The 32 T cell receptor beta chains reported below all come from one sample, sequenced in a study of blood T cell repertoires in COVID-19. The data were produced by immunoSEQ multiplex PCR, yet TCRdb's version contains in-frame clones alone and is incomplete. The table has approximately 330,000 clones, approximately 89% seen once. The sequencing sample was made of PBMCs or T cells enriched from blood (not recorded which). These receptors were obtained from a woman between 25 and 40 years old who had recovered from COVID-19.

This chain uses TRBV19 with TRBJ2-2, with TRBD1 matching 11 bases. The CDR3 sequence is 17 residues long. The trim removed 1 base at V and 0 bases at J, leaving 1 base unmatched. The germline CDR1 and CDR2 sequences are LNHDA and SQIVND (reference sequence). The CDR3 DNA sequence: TGTGCCAGTAGTATAGTGGGACAGGGGGCGAACACCGGGGAGCTGTTTTTT. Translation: CASSIVGQGANTGELFF. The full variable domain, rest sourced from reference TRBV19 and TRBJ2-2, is DGGITQSPKYLFRKEGQNVTLSCEQNLNHDAMYWYRQDPGQGLRLIYYSQIVNDFQKGDIAEGYSVSREKKESFPLTVTSAQKNPTAFYLCASSIVGQGANTGELFFGEGSRLTVL.

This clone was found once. The CDR3 here is CASALGQISSTDTQYF. For the CDR3, the DNA is TGTGCCAGCGCGCTTGGACAGATCTCAAGCACAGATACGCAGTATTTT. V gene TRBV11-2 combines with J gene TRBJ2-3; D is perhaps TRBD1 (6 bases). The CDR3 has 16 residues. V was trimmed by 8 bases and J by 0 bases, leaving 18 bases between them. CDR1 is SGHAT, CDR2 FQNNGV, per germline.

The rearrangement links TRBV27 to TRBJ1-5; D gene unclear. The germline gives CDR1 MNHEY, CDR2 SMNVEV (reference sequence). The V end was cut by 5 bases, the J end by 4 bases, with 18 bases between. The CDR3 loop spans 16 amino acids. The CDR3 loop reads CASSPFAERANQPQHF. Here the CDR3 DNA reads TGTGCCAGCAGTCCCTTCGCGGAACGCGCTAATCAGCCCCAGCATTTT.

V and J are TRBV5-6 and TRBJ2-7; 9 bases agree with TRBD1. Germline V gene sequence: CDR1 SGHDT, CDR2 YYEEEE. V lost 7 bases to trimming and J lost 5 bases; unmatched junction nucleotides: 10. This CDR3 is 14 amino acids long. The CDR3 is CASSPGTGFDEQYF. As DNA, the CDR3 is TGTGCCAGCTCTCCCGGGACAGGGTTCGACGAGCAGTACTTC.

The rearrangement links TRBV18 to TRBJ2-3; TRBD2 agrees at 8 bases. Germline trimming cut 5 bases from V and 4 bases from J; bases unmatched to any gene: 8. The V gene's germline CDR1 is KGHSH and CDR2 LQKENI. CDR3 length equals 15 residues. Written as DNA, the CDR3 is TGTGCCAGCTCAAGGATTAGCGGGGCCGCAGATACGCAGTATTTT. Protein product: CASSRISGAADTQYF.

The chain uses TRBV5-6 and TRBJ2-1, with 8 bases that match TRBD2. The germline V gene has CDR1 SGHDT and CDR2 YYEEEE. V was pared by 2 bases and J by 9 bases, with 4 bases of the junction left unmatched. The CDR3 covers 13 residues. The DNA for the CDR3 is TGTGCCAGCAGCTTCGGGACTAGAACTGAGCAGTTCTTC. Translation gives CASSFGTRTEQFF.

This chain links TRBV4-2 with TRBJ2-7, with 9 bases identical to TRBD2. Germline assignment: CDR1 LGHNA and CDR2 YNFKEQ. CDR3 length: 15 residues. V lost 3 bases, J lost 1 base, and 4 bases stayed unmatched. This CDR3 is CASSHRTSESYEQYF. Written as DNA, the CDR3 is TGTGCCAGCAGCCACAGGACTAGCGAGTCCTACGAGCAGTACTTC.

The CDR3 sequence is CASSPFVASTDTQYF. CDR3 coding DNA: TGTGCCAGCAGTCCCTTTGTGGCTAGCACAGATACGCAGTATTTT. The chain recombines TRBV14 with TRBJ2-3, with D uncertain. CDR1 is SGHDN, CDR2 FVKESK, per germline. Trimming left V 6 bases short and J 0 bases short, with 13 bases between. The CDR3 consists of 15 residues.

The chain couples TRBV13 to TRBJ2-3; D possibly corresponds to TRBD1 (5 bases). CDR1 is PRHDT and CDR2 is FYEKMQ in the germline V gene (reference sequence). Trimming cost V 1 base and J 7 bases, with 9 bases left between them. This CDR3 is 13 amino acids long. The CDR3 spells CASSLVRVNTQYF. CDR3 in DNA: TGTGCCAGCAGCTTAGTCAGGGTTAATACGCAGTATTTT.

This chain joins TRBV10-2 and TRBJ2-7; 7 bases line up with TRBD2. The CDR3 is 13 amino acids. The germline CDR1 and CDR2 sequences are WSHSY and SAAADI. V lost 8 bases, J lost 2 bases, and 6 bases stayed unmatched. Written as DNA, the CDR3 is TGCGCCAGCCGGAGGGCGGGAGCCTACGAGCAGTACTTC. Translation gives CASRRAGAYEQYF.

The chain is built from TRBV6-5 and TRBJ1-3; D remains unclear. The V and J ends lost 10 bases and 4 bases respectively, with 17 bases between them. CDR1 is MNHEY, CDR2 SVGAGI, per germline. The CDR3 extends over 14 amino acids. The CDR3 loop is CATNPTATGNTIYF. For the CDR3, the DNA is TGTGCCACCAACCCGACTGCGACCGGAAACACCATATATTTT.

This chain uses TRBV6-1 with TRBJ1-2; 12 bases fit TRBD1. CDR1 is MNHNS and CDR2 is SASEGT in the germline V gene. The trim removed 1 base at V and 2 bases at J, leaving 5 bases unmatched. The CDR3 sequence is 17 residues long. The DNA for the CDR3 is TGTGCCAGCAGTGAAGTGGTGGGACAGGGGGCCAACTATGGCTACACCTTC. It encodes CASSEVVGQGANYGYTF.

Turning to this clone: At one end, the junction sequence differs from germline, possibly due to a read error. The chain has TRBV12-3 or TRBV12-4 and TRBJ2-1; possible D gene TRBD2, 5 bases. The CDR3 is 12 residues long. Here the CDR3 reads CASGPGYSEQFF. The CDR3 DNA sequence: TGTGCCAGCGGGCCGGGGTACAGTGAGCAGTTCTTC.

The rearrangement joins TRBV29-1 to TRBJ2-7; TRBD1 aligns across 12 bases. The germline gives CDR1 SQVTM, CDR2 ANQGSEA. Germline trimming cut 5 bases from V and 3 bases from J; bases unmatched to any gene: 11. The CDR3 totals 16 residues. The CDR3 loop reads CSVRYGTGGRNYEQYF. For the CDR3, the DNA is TGCAGCGTTCGTTACGGGACAGGGGGCCGTAACTACGAGCAGTACTTC.

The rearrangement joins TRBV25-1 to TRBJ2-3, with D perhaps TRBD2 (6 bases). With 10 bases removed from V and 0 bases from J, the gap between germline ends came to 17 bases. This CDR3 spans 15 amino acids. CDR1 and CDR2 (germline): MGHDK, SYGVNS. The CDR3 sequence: CANPFRAGSTDTQYF. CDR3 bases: TGTGCCAACCCATTTCGGGCGGGGAGCACAGATACGCAGTATTTT.

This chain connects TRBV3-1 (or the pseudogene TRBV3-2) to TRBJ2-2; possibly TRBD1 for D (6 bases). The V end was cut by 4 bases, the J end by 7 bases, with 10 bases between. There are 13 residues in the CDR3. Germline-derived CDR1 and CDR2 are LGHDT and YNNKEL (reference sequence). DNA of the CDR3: TGTGCCAGCAGCCCGCAGGGGTTCGGGGAGCTGTTTTTT. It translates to CASSPQGFGELFF.

The CDR3 here is CASSNNEKLFF. DNA for the CDR3: TGTGCTAGTAGCAATAATGAAAAACTGTTTTTT. This chain connects TRBV12-5 to TRBJ1-4; no firm D call. The CDR3 runs to 11 residues. The ends were cut back, 8 bases at V and 4 bases at J, with 5 bases in the middle. Looked up from germline, CDR1 is LGHNT and CDR2 is FRNRAP.

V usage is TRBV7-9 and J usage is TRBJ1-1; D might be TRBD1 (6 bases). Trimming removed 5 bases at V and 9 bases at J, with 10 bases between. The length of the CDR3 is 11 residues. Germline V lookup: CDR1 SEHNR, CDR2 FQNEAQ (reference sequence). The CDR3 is CASSRTDQAFF. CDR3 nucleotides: TGTGCCAGCAGCCGGACAGACCAAGCTTTCTTT. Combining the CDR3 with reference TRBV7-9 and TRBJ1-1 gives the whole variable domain DTGVSQNPRHKITKRGQNVTFRCDPISEHNRLYWYRQTLGQGPEFLTYFQNEAQLEKSRLLSDRFSAERPKGSFSTLEIQRTEQGDSAMYLCASSRTDQAFFGQGTRLTVV.

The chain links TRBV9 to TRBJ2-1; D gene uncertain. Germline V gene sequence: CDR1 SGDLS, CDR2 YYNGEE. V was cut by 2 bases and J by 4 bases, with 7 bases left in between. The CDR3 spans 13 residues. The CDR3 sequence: CASSVELYNEQFF. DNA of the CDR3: TGTGCCAGCAGCGTGGAACTATACAATGAGCAGTTCTTC.

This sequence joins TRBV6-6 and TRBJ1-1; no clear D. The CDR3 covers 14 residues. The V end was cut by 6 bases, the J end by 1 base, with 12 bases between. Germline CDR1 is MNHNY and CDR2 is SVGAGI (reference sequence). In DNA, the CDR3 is TGTGCCAGCAGCGCAGACGGGTCGAACACTGAAGCTTTCTTT. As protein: CASSADGSNTEAFF.

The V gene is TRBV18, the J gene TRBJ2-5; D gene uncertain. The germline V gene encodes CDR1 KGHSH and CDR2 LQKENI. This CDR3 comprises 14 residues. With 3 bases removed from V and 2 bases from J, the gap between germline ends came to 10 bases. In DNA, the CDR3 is TGTGCCAGCTCACCCCCAGCGACTCAAGAGACCCAGTACTTC. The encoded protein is CASSPPATQETQYF.

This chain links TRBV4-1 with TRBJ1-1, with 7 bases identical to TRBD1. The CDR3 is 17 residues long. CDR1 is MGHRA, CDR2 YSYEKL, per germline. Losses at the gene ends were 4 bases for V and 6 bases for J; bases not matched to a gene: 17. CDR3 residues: CASSPRPLDRSLSEAFF. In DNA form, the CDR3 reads TGCGCCAGCAGCCCCCGACCCCTGGACAGGTCCCTCTCTGAAGCTTTCTTT.

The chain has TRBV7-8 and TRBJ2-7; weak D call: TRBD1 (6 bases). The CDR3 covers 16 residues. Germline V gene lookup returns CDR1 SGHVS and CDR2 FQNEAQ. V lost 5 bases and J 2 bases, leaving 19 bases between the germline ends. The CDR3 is CASSPRRDTPTYEQYF. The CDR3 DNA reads TGTGCCAGCAGCCCGCGCCGGGACACTCCGACCTACGAGCAGTACTTC.

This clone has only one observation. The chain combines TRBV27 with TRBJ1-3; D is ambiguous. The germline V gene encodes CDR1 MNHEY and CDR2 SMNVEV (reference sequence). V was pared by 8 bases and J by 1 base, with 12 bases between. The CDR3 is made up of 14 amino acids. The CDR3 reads CASASVLSGNTIYF. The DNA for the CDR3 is TGTGCCAGCGCCTCAGTATTGTCTGGAAACACCATATATTTT.

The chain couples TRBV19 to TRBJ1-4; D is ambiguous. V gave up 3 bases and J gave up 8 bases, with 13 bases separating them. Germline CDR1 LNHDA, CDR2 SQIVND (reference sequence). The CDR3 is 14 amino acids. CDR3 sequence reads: CASSISGREEKLFF. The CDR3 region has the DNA TGTGCCAGTAGTATTAGCGGACGAGAGGAAAAACTGTTTTTT.

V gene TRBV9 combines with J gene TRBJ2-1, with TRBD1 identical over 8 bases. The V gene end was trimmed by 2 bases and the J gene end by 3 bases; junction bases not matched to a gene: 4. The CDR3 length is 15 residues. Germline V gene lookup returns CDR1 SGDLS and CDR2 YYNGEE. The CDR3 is CASSVGTGFYNEQFF. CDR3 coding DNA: TGTGCCAGCAGCGTGGGGACAGGTTTCTACAATGAGCAGTTCTTC.

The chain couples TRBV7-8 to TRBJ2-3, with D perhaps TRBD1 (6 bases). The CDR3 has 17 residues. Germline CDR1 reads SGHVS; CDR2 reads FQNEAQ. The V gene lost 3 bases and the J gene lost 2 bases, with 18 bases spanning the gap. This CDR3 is CASSLRFQGIITDTQYF. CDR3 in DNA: TGTGCCAGCAGCTTGCGCTTTCAGGGGATTATCACAGATACGCAGTATTTT.

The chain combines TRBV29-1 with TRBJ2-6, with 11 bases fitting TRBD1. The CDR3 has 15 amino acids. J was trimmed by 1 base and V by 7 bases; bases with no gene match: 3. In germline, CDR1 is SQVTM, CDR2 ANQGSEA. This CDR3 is CSARDRGSGANVLTF. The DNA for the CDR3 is TGCAGCGCCCGGGACAGGGGGTCTGGGGCCAACGTCCTGACTTTC.

Here the CDR3 DNA reads TGTGCCAGCAGCCTTTCCGGGACAGGGGTTTACAATGAGCAGTTCTTC. Translation: CASSLSGTGVYNEQFF. V gene TRBV7-3 combines with J gene TRBJ2-1; TRBD1 agrees at 10 bases. Trimming took 5 bases from V and 4 from J; bases not matched to a gene: 8. Germline CDR1 reads SGHTA; CDR2 reads FQGTGA. The length of the CDR3 is 16 residues. The variable domain in full, with the rest retrieved from reference TRBV7-3 and TRBJ2-1, is GAGVSQTPSNKVTEKGKYVELRCDPISGHTALYWYRQSLGQGPEFLIYFQGTGAADDSGLPNDRFFAVRPEGSVSTLKIQRTERGDSAVYLCASSLSGTGVYNEQFFGPGTRLTVL.

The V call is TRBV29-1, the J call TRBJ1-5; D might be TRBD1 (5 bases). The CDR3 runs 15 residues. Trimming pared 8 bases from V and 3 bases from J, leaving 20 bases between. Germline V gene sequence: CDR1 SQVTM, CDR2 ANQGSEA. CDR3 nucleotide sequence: TGCAGCCCAGGCCCCTCAGACAGTCCCAATCAGCCCCAGCATTTT. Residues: CSPGPSDSPNQPQHF. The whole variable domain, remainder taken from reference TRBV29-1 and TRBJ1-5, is SAVISQKPSRDICQRGTSLTIQCQVDSQVTMMFWYRQQPGQSLTLIATANQGSEATYESGFVIDKFPISRPNLTFSTLTVSNMSPEDSSIYLCSPGPSDSPNQPQHFGDGTRLSIL.

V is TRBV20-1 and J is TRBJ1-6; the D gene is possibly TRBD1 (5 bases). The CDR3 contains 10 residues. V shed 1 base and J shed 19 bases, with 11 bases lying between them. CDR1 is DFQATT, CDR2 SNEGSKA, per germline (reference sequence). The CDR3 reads CSARGEGVHF. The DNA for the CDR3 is TGCAGTGCTAGAGGGGAAGGGGTTCACTTT.

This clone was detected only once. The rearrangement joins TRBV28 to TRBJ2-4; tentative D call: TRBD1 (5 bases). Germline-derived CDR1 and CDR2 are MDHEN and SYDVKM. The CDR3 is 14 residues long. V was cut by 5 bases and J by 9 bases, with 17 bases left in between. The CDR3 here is CASSPDSVLGIQYF. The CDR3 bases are TGTGCCAGCAGTCCCGACAGCGTGTTGGGCATTCAGTACTTC. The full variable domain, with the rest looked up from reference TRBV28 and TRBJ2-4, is DVKVTQSSRYLVKRTGEKVFLECVQDMDHENMFWYRQDPGLGLRLIYFSYDVKMKEKGDIPEGYSVSREKKERFSLILESASTNQTSMYLCASSPDSVLGIQYFGAGTRLSVL.